Described below is a single TCR beta chain sequence and its context. Its specificity is unknown. The record originates from a study of Tregs in tolerant kidney transplant recipients. Study results and caveats: Antigen-driven expansion was suggested because donor-specific Tregs expanded more than all Tregs in tolerant patients. Nucleotide sequences could not be compared across some patients' samples due to primer changes. No direct test of biological reproducibility was done here.

CD4+CD25+CD127- Tregs, CD4+CD25- non-Tregs, CD4 and CD8 cells were sorted. Clones were sequenced by immunoSEQ multiplex PCR, and TCRdb holds only the in-frame ones, with some missing. The sample contains 90,000 to 120,000 clones, around 87% of which appear only once. From germline, CDR1 is KGHSH and CDR2 LQKENI. V was pared by 4 bases and J by 2 bases, with 5 bases of the junction left unmatched. CDR3 length equals 15 residues. This clonotype originated in a human donor who received a combined kidney and bone marrow transplant. The chain carries TRBV18 and TRBJ1-2; TRBD1 agrees at 9 bases. The material sequenced was CD4+ T cells from blood, taken before the transplant. CDR3 nucleotides: TGTGCCAGCTCACGGGGACAGGGTGGCAACTATGGCTACACCTTC. This encodes CASSRGQGGNYGYTF. The full variable domain, its missing parts supplied by reference TRBV18 and TRBJ1-2, is NAGVMQNPRHLVRRRGQEARLRCSPMKGHSHVYWYRQLPEEGLKFMVYLQKENIIDESGMPKERFSAEFPKEGPSILRIQQVVRGDSAAYFCASSRGQGGNYGYTFGSGTRLTVV.